This T cell receptor beta chain was sequenced during a study of blood T cells in healthy people across ages. Findings and caveats of the study: Greater diversity and more naive CD4+ cells were seen in long-lived donors than in aged donors.

Next came a second PCR, run for roughly 6 to 11 cycles, which used a sample-barcoded 5' primer along with a J-beta primer mix. Via MiXCR, TCRdb re-called the 5' RACE reads, giving one row per CDR3 protein. Of 1.5 million to 2 million distinct CDR3 sequences listed, roughly two fifths are singletons. This CDR3 has 15 residues. The germline V gene encodes CDR1 SGHRS and CDR2 YFSETQ. V lost 1 base and J 8 bases, leaving 15 bases between the germline ends. This clonotype was seen a few times. What it recognizes is unknown. The receptor was derived from a human donor in good health. Sequenced: blood. The chain couples TRBV5-1 to TRBJ1-4; the D is unclear. The CDR3 protein is CASSLSFPGEEKLFF. In nucleotides, the CDR3 is TGCGCCAGCAGCTTGAGTTTTCCCGGGGAAGAAAAACTGTTTTTT.